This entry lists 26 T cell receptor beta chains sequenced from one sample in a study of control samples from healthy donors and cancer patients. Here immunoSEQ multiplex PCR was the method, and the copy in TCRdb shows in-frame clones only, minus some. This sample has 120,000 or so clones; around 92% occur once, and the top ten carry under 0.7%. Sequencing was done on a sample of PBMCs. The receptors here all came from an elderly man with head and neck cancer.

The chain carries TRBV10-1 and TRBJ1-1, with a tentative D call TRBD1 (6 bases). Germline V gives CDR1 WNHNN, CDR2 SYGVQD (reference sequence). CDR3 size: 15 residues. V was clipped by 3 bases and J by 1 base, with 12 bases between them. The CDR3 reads CASSDQTGSNTEAFF. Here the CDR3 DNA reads TGCGCCAGCAGTGACCAGACAGGATCGAACACTGAAGCTTTCTTT.

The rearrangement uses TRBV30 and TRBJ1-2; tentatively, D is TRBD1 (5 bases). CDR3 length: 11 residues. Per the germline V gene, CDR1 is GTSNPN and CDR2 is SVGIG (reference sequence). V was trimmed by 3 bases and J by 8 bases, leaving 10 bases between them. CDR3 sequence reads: CAWSQGGGYTF. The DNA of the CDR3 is TGTGCCTGGAGCCAGGGTGGCGGCTACACCTTC.

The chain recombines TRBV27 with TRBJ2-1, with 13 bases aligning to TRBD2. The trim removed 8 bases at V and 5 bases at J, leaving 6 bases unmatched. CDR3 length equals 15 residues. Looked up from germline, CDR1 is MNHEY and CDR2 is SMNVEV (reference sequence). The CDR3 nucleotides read TGTGCCAGCTCATCCGGGACTAGCGGGAACAATGAGCAGTTCTTC. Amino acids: CASSSGTSGNNEQFF.

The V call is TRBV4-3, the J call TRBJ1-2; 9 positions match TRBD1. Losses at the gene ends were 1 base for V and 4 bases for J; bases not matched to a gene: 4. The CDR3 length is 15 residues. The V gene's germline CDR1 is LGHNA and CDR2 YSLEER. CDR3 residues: CASSQGQGVVYGYTF. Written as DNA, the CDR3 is TGCGCCAGCAGCCAAGGACAGGGGGTAGTCTATGGCTACACCTTC.

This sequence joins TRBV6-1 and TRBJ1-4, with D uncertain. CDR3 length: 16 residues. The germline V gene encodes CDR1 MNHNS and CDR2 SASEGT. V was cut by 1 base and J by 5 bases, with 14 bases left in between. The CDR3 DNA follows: TGTGCCAGCAGTGAAGTCCGCGGGGTAGGCAATGAAAAACTGTTTTTT. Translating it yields CASSEVRGVGNEKLFF.

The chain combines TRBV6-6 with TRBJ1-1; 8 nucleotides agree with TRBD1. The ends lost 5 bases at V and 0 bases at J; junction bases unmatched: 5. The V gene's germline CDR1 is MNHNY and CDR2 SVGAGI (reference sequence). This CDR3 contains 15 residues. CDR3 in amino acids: CASSHKTGVNTEAFF. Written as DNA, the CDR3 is TGTGCCAGCAGTCACAAGACAGGGGTGAACACTGAAGCTTTCTTT.

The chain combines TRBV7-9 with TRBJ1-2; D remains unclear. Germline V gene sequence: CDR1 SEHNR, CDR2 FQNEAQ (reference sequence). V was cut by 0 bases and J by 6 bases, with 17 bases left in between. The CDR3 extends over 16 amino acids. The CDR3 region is CASSLALGEGVNGYTF. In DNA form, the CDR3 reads TGTGCCAGCAGCTTAGCGCTCGGGGAGGGCGTGAATGGCTACACCTTC.

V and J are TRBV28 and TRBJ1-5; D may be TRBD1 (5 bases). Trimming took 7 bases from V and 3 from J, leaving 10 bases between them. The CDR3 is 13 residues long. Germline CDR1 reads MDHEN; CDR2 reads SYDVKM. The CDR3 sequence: CASTRGVNQPQHF. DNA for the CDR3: TGTGCCAGCACTAGGGGCGTCAATCAGCCCCAGCATTTT.

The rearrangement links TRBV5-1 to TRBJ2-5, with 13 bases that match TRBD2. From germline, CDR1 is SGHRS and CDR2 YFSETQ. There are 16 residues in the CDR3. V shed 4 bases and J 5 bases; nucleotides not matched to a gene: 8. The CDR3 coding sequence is TGCGCCAGCAGCCCCTGGACTAGCGGGGGAGGGGAGACCCAGTACTTC. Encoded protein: CASSPWTSGGGETQYF. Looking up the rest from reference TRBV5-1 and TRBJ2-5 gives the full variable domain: KAGVTQTPRYLIKTRGQQVTLSCSPISGHRSVSWYQQTPGQGLQFLFEYFSETQRNKGNFPGRFSGRQFSNSRSEMNVSTLELGDSALYLCASSPWTSGGGETQYFGPGTRLLVL.

The CDR3 DNA is TGTGCCAGCAGTTACGTGGGGAAAAATGAAAAACTGTTTTTT. Translation gives CASSYVGKNEKLFF. V gene TRBV6-5 combines with J gene TRBJ1-4; D is unresolved. Germline-derived CDR1 and CDR2 are MNHEY and SVGAGI. The germline V and J ends were trimmed by 2 bases and 5 bases, with 9 bases remaining between them. The CDR3 contains 14 residues.

CDR3 amino acids: CASSPPLAGADTQYF. CDR3 DNA: TGTGCCAGCTCACCCCCCCTAGCGGGAGCAGATACGCAGTATTTT. V usage is TRBV18 and J usage is TRBJ2-3; 10 positions match TRBD2. The V gene's germline CDR1 is KGHSH and CDR2 LQKENI. Trimming at V came to 3 bases and at J to 4 bases, leaving 4 bases not matched to a gene. This CDR3 spans 15 amino acids.

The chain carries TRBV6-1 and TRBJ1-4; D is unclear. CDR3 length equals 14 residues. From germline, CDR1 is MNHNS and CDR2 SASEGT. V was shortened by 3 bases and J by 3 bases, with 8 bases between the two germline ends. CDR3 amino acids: CASSDRVPNEKLFF. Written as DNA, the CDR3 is TGTGCCAGCAGTGACCGTGTACCTAATGAAAAACTGTTTTTT.

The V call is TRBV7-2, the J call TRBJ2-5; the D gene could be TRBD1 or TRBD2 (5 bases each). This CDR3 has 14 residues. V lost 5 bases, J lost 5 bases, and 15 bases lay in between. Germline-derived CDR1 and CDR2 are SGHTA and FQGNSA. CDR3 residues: CASSRRDGVETQYF. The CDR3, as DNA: TGTGCCAGCAGCCGCCGGGACGGTGTGGAGACCCAGTACTTC.

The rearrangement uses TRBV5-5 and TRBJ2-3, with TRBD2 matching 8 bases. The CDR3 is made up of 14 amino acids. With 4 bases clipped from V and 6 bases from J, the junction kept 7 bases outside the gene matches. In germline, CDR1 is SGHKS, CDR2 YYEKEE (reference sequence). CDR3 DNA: TGTGCCAGCAGCACCCAAGCGGGAGCGGATACGCAGTATTTT. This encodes CASSTQAGADTQYF.

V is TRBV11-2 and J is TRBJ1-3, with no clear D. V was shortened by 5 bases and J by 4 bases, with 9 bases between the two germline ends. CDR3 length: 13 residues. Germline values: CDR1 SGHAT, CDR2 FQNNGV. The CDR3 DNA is TGTGCCAGCAGCGTCACACAGGGAAACACCATATATTTT. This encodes CASSVTQGNTIYF.

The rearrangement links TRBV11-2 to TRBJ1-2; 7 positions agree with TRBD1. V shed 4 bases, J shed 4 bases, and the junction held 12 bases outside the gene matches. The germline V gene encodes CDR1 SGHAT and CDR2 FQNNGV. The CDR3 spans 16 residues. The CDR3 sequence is CASSWGGTAPAYGYTF. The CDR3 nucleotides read TGTGCCAGCAGCTGGGGAGGGACAGCCCCTGCCTATGGCTACACCTTC.

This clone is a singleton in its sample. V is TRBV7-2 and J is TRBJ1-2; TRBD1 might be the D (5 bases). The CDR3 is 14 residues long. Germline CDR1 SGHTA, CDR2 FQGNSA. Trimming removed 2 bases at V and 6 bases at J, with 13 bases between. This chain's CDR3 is CASSLYGAANGYTF. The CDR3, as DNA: TGTGCCAGCAGCTTATACGGGGCAGCGAATGGCTACACCTTC.

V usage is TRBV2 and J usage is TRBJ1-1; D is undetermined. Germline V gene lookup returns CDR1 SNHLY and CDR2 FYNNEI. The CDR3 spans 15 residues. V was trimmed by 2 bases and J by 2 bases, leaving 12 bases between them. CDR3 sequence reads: CASSEWSAANTEAFF. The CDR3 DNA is TGTGCCAGCAGTGAATGGTCGGCAGCCAACACTGAAGCTTTCTTT.

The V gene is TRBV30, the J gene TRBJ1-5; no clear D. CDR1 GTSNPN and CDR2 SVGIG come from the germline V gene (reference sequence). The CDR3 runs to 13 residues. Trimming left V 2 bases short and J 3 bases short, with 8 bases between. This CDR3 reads CAWSSRINQPQHF. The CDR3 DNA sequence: TGTGCCTGGAGTAGCAGGATCAATCAGCCCCAGCATTTT.

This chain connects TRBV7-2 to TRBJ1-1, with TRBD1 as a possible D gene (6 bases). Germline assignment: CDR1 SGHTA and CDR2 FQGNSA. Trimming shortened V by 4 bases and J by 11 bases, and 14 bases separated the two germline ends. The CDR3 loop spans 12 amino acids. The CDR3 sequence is CASSSNRAGAFF. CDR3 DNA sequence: TGTGCCAGCAGCTCTAACAGGGCCGGGGCTTTCTTT.

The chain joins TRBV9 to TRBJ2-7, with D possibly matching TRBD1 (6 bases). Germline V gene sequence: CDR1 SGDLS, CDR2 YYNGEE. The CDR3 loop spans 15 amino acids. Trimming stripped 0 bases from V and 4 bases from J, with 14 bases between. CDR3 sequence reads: CASSVAGGPTYEQYF. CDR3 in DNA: TGTGCCAGCAGCGTAGCTGGGGGCCCCACTTACGAGCAGTACTTC.

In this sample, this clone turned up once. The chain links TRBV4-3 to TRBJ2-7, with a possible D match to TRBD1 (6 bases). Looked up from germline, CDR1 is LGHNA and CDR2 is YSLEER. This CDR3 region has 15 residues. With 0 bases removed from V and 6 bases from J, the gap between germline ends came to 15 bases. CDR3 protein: CASSQEVTGWGEQYF. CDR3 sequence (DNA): TGCGCCAGCAGCCAAGAGGTCACAGGGTGGGGCGAGCAGTACTTC.

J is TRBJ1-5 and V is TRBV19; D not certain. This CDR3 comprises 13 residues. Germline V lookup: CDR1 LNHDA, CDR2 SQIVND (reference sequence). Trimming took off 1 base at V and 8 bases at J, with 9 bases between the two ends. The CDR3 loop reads CASSIGRSEPQHF. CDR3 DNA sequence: TGTGCCAGTAGTATAGGACGGTCTGAGCCCCAGCATTTT.

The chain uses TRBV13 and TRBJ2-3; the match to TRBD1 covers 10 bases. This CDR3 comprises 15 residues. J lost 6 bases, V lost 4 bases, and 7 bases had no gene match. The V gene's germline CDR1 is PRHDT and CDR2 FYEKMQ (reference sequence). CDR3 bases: TGTGCCAGCAGCTCCGGGACAGGGGCTTTTGATACGCAGTATTTT. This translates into CASSSGTGAFDTQYF.

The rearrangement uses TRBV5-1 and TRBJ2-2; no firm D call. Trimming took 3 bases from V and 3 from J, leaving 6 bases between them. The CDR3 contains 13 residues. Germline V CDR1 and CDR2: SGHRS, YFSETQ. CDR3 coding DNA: TGCGCCAGCAGCTCAACATACACCGGGGAGCTGTTTTTT. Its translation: CASSSTYTGELFF.

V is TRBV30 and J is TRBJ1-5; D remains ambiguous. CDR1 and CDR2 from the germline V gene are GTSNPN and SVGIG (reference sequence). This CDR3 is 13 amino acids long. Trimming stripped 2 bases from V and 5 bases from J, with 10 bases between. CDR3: CAWSLAAHQPQHF. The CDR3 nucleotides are TGTGCCTGGAGTTTGGCAGCCCATCAGCCCCAGCATTTT.